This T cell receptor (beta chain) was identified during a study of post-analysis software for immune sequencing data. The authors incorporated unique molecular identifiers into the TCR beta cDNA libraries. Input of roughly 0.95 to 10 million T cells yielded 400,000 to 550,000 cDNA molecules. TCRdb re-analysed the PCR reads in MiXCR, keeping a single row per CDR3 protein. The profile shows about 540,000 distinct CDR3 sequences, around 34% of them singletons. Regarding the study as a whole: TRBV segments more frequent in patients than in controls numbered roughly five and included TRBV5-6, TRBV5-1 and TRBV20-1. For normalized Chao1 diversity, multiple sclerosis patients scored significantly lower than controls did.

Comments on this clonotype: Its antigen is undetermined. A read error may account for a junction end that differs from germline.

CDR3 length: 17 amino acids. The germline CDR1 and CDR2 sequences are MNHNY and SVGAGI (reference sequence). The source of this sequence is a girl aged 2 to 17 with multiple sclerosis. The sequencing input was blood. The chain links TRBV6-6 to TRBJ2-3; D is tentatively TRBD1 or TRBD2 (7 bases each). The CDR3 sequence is CASSYAPLGRGPDAQYF. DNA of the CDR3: TGTGCCAGCAGTTATGCCCCCCTAGGGAGGGGGCCAGATGCGCAGTATTTT.